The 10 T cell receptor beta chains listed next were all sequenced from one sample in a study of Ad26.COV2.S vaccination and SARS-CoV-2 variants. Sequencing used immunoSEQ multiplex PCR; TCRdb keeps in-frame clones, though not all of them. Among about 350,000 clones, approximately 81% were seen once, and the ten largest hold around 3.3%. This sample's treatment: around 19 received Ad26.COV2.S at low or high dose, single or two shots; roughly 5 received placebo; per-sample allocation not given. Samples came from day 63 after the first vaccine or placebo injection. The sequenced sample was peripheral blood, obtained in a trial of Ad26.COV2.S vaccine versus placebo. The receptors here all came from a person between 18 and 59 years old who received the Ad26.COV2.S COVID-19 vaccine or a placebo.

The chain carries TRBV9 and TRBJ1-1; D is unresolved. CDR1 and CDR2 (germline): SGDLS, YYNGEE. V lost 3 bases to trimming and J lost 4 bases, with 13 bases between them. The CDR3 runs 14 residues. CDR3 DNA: TGTGCCAGCAGCGCCCAGATGGCGAGCACTGAAGCTTTCTTT. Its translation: CASSAQMASTEAFF. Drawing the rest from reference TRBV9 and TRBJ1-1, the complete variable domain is DSGVTQTPKHLITATGQRVTLRCSPRSGDLSVYWYQQSLDQGLQFLIQYYNGEERAKGNILERFSAQQFPDLHSELNLSSLELGDSALYFCASSAQMASTEAFFGQGTRLTVV.

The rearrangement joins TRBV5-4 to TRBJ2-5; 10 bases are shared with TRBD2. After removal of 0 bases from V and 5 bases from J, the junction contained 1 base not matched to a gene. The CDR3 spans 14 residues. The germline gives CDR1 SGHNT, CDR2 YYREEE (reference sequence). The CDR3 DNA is TGTGCCAGCAGCTTGGATAGCGGGAGGGAGACCCAGTACTTC. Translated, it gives CASSLDSGRETQYF.

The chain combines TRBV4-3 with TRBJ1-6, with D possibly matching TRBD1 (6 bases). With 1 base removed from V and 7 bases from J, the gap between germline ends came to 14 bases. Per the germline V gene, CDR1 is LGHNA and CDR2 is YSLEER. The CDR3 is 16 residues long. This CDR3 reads CASSQGPGARNSPLHF. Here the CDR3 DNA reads TGCGCCAGCAGCCAAGGTCCGGGGGCGAGGAATTCACCCCTCCACTTT.

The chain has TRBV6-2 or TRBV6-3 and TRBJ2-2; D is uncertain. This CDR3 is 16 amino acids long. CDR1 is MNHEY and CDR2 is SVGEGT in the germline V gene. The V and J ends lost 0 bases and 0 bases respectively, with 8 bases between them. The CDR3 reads CASSYSPFSNTGELFF. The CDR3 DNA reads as TGTGCCAGCAGTTACTCGCCTTTTTCGAACACCGGGGAGCTGTTTTTT.

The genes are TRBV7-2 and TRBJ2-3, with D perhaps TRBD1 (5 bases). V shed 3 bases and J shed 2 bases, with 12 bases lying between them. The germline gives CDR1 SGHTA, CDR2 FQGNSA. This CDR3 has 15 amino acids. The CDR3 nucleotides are TGTGCCAGCAGCTTCGACAGTCCCAACACAGATACGCAGTATTTT. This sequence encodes CASSFDSPNTDTQYF.

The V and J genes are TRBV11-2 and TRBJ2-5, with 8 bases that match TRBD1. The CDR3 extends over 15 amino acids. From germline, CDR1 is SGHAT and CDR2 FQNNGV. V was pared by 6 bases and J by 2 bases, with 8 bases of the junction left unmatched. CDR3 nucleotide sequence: TGTGCCAGCAGAATTAGCAGGGGGCTTCAAGAGACCCAGTACTTC. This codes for CASRISRGLQETQYF. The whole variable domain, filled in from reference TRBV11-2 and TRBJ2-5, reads EAGVAQSPRYKIIEKRQSVAFWCNPISGHATLYWYQQILGQGPKLLIQFQNNGVVDDSQLPKDRFSAERLKGVDSTLKIQPAKLEDSAVYLCASRISRGLQETQYFGPGTRLLVL.

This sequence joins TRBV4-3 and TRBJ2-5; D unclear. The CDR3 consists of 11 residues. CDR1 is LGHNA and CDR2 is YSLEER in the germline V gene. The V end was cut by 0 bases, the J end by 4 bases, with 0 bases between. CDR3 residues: CASSQEETQYF. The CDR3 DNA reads TGCGCCAGCAGCCAAGAAGAGACCCAGTACTTC.

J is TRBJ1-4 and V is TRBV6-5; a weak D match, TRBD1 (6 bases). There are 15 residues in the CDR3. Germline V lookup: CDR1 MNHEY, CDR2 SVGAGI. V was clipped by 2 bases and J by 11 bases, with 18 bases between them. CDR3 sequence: CASSYGGQGDGKLFF. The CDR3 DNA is TGTGCCAGCAGTTACGGGGGACAAGGGGACGGGAAACTGTTTTTT.

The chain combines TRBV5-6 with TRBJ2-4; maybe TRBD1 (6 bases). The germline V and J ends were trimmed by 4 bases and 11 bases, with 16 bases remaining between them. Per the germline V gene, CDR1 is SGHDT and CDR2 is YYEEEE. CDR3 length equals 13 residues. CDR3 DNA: TGTGCCAGCAGCAAAGGGACACCCCAACTTCAGTACTTC. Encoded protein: CASSKGTPQLQYF.

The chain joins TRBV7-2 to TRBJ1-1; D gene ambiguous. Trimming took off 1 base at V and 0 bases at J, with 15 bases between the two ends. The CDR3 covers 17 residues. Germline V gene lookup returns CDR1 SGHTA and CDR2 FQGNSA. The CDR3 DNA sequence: TGTGCCAGCAGCTTAGGTGCCCCCGGCAGAATGAACACTGAAGCTTTCTTT. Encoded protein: CASSLGAPGRMNTEAFF.